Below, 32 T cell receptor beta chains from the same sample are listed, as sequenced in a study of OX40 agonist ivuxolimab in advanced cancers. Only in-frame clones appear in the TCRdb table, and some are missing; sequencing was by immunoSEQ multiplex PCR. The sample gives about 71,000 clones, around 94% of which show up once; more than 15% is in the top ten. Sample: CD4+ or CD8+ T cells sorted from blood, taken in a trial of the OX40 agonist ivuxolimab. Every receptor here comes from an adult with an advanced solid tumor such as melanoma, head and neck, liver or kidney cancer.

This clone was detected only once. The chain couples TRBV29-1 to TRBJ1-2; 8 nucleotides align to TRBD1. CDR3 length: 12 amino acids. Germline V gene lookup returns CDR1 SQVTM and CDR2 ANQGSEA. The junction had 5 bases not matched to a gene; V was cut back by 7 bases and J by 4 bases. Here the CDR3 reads CSALRGPYGYTF. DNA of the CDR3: TGCAGCGCACTCAGGGGGCCCTATGGCTACACCTTC.

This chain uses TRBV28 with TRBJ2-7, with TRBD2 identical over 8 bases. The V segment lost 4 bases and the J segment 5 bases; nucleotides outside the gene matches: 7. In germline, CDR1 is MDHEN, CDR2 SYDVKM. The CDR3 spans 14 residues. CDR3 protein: CASSSRGGINEQYF. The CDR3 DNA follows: TGTGCCAGCAGTTCCCGGGGGGGAATTAACGAGCAGTACTTC.

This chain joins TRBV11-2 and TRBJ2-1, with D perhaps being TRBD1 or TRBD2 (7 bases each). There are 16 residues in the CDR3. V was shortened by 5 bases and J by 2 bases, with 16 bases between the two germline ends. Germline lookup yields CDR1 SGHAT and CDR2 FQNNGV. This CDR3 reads CASSLSPGGAYNEQFF. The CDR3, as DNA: TGTGCCAGCAGCCTCAGTCCAGGGGGGGCCTACAATGAGCAGTTCTTC.

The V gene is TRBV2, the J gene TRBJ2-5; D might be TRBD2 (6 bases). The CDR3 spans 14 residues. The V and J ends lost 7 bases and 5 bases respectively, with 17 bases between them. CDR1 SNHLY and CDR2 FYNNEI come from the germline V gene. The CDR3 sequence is CASKTAGSEETQYF. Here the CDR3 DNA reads TGTGCCAGCAAGACGGCGGGATCCGAGGAGACCCAGTACTTC.

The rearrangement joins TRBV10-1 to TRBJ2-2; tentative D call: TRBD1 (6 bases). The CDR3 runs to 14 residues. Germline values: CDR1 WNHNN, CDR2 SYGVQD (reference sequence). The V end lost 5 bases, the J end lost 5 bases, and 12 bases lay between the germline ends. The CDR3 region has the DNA TGCGCCAGCAGTACTAACACAGGGACCGGGGAGCTGTTTTTT. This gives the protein CASSTNTGTGELFF.

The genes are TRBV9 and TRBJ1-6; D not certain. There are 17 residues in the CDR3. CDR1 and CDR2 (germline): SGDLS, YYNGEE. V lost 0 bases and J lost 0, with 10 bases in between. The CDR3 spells CASSVEGESSYNSPLHF. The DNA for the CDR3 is TGTGCCAGCAGCGTAGAGGGTGAGAGCTCCTATAATTCACCCCTCCACTTT.

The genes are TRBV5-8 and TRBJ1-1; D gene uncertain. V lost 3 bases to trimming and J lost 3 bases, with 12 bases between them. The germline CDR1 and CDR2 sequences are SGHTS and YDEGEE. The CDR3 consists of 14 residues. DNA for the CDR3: TGTGCCAGCAGCTCTCCAGTGGAGGACACTGAAGCTTTCTTT. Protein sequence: CASSSPVEDTEAFF.

CDR3 in DNA: TGTGCCACCAACGACGGGAGCTACAATGAGCAGTTCTTC. This sequence encodes CATNDGSYNEQFF. The V call is TRBV28, the J call TRBJ2-1, with D perhaps matching TRBD2 (6 bases). Trimming removed 10 bases at V and 3 bases at J, with 13 bases between. This CDR3 contains 13 residues. Germline values: CDR1 MDHEN, CDR2 SYDVKM.

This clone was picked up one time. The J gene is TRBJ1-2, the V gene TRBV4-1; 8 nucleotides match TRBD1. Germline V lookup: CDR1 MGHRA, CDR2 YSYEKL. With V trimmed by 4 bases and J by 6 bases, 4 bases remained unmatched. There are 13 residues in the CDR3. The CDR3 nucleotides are TGCGCCAGCAGCCCTCGACAGGGGCATGGCTACACCTTC. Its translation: CASSPRQGHGYTF.

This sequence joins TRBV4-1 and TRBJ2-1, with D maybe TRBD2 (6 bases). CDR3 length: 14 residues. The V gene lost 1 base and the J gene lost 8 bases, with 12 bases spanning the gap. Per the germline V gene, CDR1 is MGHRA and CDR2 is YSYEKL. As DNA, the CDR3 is TGCGCCAGCAGCCAAGGTTCGGGGGTCTATGAGCAGTTCTTC. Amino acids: CASSQGSGVYEQFF.

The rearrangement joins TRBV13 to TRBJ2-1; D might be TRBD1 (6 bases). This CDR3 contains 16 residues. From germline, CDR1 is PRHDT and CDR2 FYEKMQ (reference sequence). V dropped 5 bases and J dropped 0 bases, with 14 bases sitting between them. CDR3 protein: CASSPDGQSSYNEQFF. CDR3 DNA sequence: TGTGCCAGCAGCCCCGACGGACAGAGCTCCTACAATGAGCAGTTCTTC. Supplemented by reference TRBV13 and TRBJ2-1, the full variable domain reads AAGVIQSPRHLIKEKRETATLKCYPIPRHDTVYWYQQGPGQDPQFLISFYEKMQSDKGSIPDRFSAQQFSDYHSELNMSSLELGDSALYFCASSPDGQSSYNEQFFGPGTRLTVL.

Here the CDR3 DNA reads TGTGCCAGCAGCTCCACAGGGTGGCCCTACAATGAGCAGTTCTTC. Translating gives CASSSTGWPYNEQFF. The chain carries TRBV7-9 and TRBJ2-1; D is perhaps TRBD1 (6 bases). With 4 bases removed from V and 2 bases from J, the gap between germline ends came to 12 bases. The CDR3 runs to 15 residues. Germline V CDR1 and CDR2: SEHNR, FQNEAQ (reference sequence).

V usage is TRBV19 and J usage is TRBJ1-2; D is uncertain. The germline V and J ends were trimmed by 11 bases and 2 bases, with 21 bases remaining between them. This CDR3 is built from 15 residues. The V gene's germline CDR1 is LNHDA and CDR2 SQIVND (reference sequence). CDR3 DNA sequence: TGTGCCTCAACTCCCGGAGGCGGAGCGAACTATGGCTACACCTTC. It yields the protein CASTPGGGANYGYTF.

In nucleotides, the CDR3 is TGTGCCAGCAGCACCCGGACAGGTAGCTCCTACAATGAGCAGTTCTTC. Translated: CASSTRTGSSYNEQFF. The V gene is TRBV13, the J gene TRBJ2-1, with TRBD1 matching over 7 bases. V was pared by 5 bases and J by 0 bases, with 7 bases of the junction left unmatched. Germline values: CDR1 PRHDT, CDR2 FYEKMQ (reference sequence). The CDR3 is made up of 16 amino acids.

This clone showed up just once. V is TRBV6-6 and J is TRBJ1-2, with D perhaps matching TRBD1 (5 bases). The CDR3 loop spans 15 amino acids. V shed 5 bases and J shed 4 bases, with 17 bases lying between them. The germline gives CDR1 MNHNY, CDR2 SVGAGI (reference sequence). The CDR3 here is CASSGRGWGVYGYTF. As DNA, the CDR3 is TGTGCCAGCAGTGGGAGGGGTTGGGGGGTCTATGGCTACACCTTC.

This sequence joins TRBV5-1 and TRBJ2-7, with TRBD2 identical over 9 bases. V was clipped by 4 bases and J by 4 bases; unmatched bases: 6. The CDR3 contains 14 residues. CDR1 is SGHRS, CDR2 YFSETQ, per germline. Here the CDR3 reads CASSPAGGGYEQYF. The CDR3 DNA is TGCGCCAGCAGCCCAGCGGGGGGAGGGTACGAGCAGTACTTC. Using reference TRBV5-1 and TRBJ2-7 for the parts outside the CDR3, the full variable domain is KAGVTQTPRYLIKTRGQQVTLSCSPISGHRSVSWYQQTPGQGLQFLFEYFSETQRNKGNFPGRFSGRQFSNSRSEMNVSTLELGDSALYLCASSPAGGGYEQYFGPGTRLTVT.

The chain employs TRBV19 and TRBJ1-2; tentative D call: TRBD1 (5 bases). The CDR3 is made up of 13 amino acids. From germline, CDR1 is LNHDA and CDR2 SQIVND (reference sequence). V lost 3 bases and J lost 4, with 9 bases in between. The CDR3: CASSIGHGYGYTF. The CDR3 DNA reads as TGTGCCAGTAGTATTGGACACGGCTATGGCTACACCTTC. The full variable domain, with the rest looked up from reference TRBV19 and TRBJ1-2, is DGGITQSPKYLFRKEGQNVTLSCEQNLNHDAMYWYRQDPGQGLRLIYYSQIVNDFQKGDIAEGYSVSREKKESFPLTVTSAQKNPTAFYLCASSIGHGYGYTFGSGTRLTVV.

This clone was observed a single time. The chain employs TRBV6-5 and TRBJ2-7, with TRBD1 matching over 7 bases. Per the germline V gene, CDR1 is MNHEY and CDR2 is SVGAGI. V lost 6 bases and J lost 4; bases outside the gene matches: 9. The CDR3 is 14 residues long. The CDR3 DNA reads TGTGCCAGCAGCTCACGGGACAGTCGATACGAGCAGTACTTC. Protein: CASSSRDSRYEQYF.

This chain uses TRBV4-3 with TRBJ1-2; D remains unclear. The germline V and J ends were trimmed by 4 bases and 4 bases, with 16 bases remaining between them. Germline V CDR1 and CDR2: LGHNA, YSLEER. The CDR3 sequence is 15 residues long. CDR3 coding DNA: TGCGCCAGCAGCCCTGGGAGGACCGGCGGCTATGGCTACACCTTC. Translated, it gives CASSPGRTGGYGYTF.

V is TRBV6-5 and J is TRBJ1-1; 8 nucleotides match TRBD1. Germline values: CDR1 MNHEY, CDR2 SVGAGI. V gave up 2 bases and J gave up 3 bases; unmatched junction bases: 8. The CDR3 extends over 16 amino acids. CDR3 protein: CASSYDPGGRDTEAFF. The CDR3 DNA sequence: TGTGCCAGCAGTTACGACCCAGGGGGCAGGGACACTGAAGCTTTCTTT.

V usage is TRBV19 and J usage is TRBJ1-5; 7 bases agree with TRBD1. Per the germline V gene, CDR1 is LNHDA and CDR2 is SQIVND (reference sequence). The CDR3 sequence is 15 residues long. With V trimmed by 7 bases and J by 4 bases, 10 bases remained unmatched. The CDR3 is CASISSGTENQPQHF. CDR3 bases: TGTGCCAGTATCTCATCCGGGACAGAAAATCAGCCCCAGCATTTT.

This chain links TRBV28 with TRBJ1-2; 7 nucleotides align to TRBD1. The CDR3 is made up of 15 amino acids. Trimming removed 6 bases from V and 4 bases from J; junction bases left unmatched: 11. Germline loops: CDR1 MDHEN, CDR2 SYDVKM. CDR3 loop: CASRTKSRGPYGYTF. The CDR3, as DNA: TGTGCCAGCAGGACAAAGTCTAGGGGGCCCTATGGCTACACCTTC.

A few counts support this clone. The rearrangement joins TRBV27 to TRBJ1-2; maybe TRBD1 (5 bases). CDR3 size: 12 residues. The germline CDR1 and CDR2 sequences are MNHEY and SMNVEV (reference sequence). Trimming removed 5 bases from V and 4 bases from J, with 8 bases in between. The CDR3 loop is CASSTGGYGYTF. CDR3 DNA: TGTGCCAGCAGTACTGGGGGCTATGGCTACACCTTC.

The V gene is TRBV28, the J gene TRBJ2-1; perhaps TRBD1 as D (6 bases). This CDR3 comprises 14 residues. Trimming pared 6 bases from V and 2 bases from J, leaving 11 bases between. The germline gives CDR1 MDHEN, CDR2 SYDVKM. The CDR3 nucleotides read TGTGCCAGCAGCCCCGGACAGCCCTACAATGAGCAGTTCTTC. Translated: CASSPGQPYNEQFF. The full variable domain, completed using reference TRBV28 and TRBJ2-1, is DVKVTQSSRYLVKRTGEKVFLECVQDMDHENMFWYRQDPGLGLRLIYFSYDVKMKEKGDIPEGYSVSREKKERFSLILESASTNQTSMYLCASSPGQPYNEQFFGPGTRLTVL.

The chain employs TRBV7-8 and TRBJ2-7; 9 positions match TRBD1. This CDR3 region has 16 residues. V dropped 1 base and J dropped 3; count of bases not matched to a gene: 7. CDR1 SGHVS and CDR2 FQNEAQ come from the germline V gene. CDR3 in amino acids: CASSLGRQGGYYEQYF. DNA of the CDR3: TGTGCCAGCAGCTTAGGGAGACAGGGGGGCTACTACGAGCAGTACTTC. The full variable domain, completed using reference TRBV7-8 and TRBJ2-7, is GAGVSQSPRYKVAKRGQDVALRCDPISGHVSLFWYQQALGQGPEFLTYFQNEAQLDKSGLPSDRFFAERPEGSVSTLKIQRTQQEDSAVYLCASSLGRQGGYYEQYFGPGTRLTVT.

The CDR3 sequence is CASWGSTSGSVQFF. For the CDR3, the DNA is TGTGCCAGCTGGGGATCGACTAGCGGGAGTGTGCAGTTCTTC. The genes are TRBV27 and TRBJ2-1; 12 bases map to TRBD2. Germline V gene data show CDR1 as MNHEY and CDR2 as SMNVEV (reference sequence). The trim removed 8 bases at V and 12 bases at J, leaving 11 bases unmatched. The CDR3 has 14 amino acids.

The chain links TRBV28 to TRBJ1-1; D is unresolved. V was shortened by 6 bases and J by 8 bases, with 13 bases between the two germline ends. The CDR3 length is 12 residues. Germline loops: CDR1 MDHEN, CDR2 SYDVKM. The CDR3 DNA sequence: TGTGCCAGCAGCGCTGACCCGATGGAAGCTTTCTTT. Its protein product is CASSADPMEAFF.

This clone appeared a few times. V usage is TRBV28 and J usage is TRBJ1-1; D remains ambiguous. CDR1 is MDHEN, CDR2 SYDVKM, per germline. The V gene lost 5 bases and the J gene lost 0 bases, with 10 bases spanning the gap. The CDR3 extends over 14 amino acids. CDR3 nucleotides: TGTGCCAGCAGTCCAAAGGCTTTGAACACTGAAGCTTTCTTT. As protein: CASSPKALNTEAFF. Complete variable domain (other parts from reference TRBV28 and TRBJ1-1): DVKVTQSSRYLVKRTGEKVFLECVQDMDHENMFWYRQDPGLGLRLIYFSYDVKMKEKGDIPEGYSVSREKKERFSLILESASTNQTSMYLCASSPKALNTEAFFGQGTRLTVV.

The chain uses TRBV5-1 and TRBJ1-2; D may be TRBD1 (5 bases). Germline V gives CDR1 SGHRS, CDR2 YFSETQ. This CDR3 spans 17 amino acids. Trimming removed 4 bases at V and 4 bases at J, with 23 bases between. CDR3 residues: CASSSWGDVEGVYGYTF. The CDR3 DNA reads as TGCGCCAGCAGCAGTTGGGGGGATGTGGAGGGAGTCTATGGCTACACCTTC. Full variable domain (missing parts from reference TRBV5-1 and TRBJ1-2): KAGVTQTPRYLIKTRGQQVTLSCSPISGHRSVSWYQQTPGQGLQFLFEYFSETQRNKGNFPGRFSGRQFSNSRSEMNVSTLELGDSALYLCASSSWGDVEGVYGYTFGSGTRLTVV.

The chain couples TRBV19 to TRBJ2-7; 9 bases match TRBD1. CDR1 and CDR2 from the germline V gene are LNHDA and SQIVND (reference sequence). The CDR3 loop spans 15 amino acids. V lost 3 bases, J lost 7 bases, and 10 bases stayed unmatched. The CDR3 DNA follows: TGTGCCAGTAGTATCCAGGACAGGGGACGCGGAGAGCAGTACTTC. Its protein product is CASSIQDRGRGEQYF.

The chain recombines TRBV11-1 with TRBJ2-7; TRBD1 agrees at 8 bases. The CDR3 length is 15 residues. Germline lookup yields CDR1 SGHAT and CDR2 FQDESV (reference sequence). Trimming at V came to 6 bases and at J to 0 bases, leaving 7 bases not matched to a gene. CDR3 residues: CASSPDRGSSYEQYF. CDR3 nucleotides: TGTGCCAGCAGTCCCGACAGGGGAAGCTCCTACGAGCAGTACTTC.

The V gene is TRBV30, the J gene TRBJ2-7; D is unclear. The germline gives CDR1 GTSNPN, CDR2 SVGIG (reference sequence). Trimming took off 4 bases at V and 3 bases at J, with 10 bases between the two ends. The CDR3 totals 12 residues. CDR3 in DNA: TGTGCCTGGAACACTGACAACTACGAGCAGTACTTC. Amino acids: CAWNTDNYEQYF.